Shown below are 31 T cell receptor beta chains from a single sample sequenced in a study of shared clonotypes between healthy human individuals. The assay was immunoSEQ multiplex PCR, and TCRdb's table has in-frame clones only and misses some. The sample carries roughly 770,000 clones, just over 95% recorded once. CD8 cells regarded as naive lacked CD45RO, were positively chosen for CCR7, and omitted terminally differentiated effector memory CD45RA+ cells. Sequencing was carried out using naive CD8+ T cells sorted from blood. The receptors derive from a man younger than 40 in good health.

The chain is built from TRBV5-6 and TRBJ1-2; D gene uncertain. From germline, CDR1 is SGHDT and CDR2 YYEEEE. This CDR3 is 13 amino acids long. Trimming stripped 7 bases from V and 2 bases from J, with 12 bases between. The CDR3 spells CASRASTNYGYTF. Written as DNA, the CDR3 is TGTGCCAGCCGGGCGTCTACGAACTATGGCTACACCTTC.

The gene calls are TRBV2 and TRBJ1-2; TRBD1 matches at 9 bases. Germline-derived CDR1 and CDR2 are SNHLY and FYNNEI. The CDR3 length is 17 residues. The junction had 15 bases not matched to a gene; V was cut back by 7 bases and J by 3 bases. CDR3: CASIGTGTRLVDYGYTF. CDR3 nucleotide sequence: TGTGCCAGCATCGGGACAGGGACCCGGTTAGTTGACTATGGCTACACCTTC.

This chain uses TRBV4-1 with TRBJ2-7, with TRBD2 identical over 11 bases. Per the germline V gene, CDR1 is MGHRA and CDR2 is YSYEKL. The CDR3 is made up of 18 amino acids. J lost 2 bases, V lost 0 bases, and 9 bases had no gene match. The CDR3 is CASSQDRIAGGLAYEQYF. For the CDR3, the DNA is TGCGCCAGCAGCCAAGATCGAATAGCGGGAGGGCTCGCCTACGAGCAGTACTTC.

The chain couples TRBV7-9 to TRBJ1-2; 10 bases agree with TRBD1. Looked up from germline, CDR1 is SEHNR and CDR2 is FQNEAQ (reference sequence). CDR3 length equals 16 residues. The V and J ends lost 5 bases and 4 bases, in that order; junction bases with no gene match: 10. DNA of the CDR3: TGTGCCAGCAGCACGGGGACAGGGGTTTTGGGCTATGGCTACACCTTC. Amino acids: CASSTGTGVLGYGYTF.

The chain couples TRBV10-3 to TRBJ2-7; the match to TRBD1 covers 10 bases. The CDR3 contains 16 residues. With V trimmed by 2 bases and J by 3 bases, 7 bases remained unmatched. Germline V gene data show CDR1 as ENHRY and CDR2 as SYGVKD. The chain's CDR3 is CAISEAPGTGDYEQYF. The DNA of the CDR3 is TGTGCCATCAGTGAGGCGCCCGGGACAGGGGACTACGAGCAGTACTTC.

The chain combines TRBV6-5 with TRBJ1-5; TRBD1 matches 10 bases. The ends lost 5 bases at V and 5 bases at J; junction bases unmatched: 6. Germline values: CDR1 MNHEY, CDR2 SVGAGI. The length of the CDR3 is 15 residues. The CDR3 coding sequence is TGTGCCAGCAGTCCGACAGGGGGCGGGCATCAGCCCCAGCATTTT. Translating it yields CASSPTGGGHQPQHF.

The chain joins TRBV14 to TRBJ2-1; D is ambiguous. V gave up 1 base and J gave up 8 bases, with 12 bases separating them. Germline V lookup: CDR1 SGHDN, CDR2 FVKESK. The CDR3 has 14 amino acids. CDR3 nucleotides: TGTGCCAGCAGCCAAGGCACGAGTTGGGATGAGCAGTTCTTC. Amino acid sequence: CASSQGTSWDEQFF.

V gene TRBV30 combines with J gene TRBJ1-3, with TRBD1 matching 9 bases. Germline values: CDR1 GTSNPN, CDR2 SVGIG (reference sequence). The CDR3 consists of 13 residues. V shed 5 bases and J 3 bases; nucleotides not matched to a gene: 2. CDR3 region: CAWGQGYGNTIYF. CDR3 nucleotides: TGTGCCTGGGGACAGGGGTATGGAAACACCATATATTTT.

The CDR3 reads CASSLEGGQGTYEQYF. The CDR3 nucleotides read TGCGCCAGCAGCTTGGAAGGGGGACAGGGGACCTACGAGCAGTACTTC. J is TRBJ2-7 and V is TRBV5-1, with 10 bases fitting TRBD1. CDR3 size: 16 residues. Looked up from germline, CDR1 is SGHRS and CDR2 is YFSETQ. Trimming removed 0 bases from V and 2 bases from J; junction bases left unmatched: 5.

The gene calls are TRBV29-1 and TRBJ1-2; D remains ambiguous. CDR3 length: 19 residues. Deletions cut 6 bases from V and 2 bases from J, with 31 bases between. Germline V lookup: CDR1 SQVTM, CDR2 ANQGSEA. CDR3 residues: CSVSTRLAEGAEPNYGYTF. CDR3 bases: TGCAGCGTCTCCACCCGGCTGGCGGAAGGCGCAGAACCCAACTATGGCTACACCTTC.

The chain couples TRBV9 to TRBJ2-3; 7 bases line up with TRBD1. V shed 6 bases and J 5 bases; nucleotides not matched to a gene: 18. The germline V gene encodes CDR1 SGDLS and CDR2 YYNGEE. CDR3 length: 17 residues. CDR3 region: CASTPTPRQGGRDTQYF. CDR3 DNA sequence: TGTGCCAGCACCCCTACCCCCAGACAGGGCGGACGAGATACGCAGTATTTT.

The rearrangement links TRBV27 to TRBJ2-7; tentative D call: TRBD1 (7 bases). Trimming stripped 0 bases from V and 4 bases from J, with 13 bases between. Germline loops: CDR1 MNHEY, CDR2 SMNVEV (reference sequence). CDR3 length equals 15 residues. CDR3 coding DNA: TGTGCCAGCAGTTTATCGGGCAGGGGGGTGTACGAGCAGTACTTC. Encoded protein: CASSLSGRGVYEQYF.

This CDR3 is CASSANGETQYF. The CDR3 DNA is TGTGCCAGCAGCGCTAATGGGGAGACCCAGTACTTC. This rearrangement joins TRBV9 to TRBJ2-5; unclear D gene. Trimming cost V 3 bases and J 5 bases, with 8 bases left between them. The CDR3 is 12 amino acids. The germline V gene encodes CDR1 SGDLS and CDR2 YYNGEE.

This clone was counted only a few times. The CDR3 sequence is CASSSLRASTDTQYF. DNA for the CDR3: TGTGCCAGCAGTTCCCTGAGGGCTAGCACAGATACGCAGTATTTT. The chain carries TRBV5-5 and TRBJ2-3, with D tentatively TRBD2 (5 bases). V shed 5 bases and J shed 0 bases, with 13 bases lying between them. This CDR3 contains 15 residues. Germline CDR1 is SGHKS and CDR2 is YYEKEE (reference sequence).

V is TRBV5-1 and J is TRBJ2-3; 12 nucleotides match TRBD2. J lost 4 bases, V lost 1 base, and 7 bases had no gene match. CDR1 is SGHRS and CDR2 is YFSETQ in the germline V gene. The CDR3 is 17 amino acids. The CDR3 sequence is CASSLSLAGGGADTQYF. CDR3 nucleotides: TGCGCCAGCAGCTTGAGCCTAGCGGGAGGGGGGGCAGATACGCAGTATTTT.

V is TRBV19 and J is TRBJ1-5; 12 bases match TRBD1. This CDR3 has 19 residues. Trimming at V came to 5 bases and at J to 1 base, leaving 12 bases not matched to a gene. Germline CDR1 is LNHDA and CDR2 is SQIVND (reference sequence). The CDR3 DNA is TGTGCCAGTAGTGCACCAGCGGGACAGGGGGCCGGGAGCAATCAGCCCCAGCATTTT. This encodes CASSAPAGQGAGSNQPQHF.

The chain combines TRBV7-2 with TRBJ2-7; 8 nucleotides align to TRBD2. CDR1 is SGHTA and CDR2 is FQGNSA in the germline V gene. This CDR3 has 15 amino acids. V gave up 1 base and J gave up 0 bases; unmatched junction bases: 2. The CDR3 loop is CASSLVAGSSYEQYF. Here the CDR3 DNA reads TGTGCCAGCAGCTTAGTAGCGGGGAGCTCCTACGAGCAGTACTTC.

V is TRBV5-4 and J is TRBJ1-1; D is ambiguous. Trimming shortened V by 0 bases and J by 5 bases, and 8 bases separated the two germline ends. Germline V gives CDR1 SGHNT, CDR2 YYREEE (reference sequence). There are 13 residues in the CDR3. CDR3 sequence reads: CASSLVTTTEAFF. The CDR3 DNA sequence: TGTGCCAGCAGCTTGGTTACGACAACTGAAGCTTTCTTT.

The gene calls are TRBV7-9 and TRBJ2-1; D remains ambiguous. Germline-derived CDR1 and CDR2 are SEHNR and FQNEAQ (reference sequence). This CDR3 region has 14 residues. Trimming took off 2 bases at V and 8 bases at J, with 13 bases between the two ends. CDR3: CASSLIGAGDEQFF. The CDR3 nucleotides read TGTGCCAGCAGCTTAATTGGAGCTGGAGATGAGCAGTTCTTC. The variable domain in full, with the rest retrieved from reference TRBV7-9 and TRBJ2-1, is DTGVSQNPRHKITKRGQNVTFRCDPISEHNRLYWYRQTLGQGPEFLTYFQNEAQLEKSRLLSDRFSAERPKGSFSTLEIQRTEQGDSAMYLCASSLIGAGDEQFFGPGTRLTVL.

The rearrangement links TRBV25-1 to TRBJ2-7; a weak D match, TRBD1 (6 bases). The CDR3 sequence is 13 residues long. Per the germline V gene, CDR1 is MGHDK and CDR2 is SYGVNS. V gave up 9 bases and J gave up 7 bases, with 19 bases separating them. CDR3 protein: CASVGAAGLEQYF. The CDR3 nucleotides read TGTGCCAGTGTGGGGGCCGCTGGGCTGGAGCAGTACTTC.

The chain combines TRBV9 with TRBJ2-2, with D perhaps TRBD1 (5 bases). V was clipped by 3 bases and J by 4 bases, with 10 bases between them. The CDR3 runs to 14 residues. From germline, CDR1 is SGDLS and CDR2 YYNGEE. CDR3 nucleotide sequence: TGTGCCAGCAGCGCCCAGGGATTCACCGGGGAGCTGTTTTTT. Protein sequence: CASSAQGFTGELFF.

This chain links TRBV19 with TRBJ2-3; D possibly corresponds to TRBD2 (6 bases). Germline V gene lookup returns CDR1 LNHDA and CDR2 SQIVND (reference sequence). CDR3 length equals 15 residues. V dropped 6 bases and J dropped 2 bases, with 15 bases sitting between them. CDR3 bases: TGTGCCAGTAGCCAAGATTGGCGGGACACAGATACGCAGTATTTT. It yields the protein CASSQDWRDTDTQYF. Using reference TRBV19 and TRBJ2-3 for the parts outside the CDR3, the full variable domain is DGGITQSPKYLFRKEGQNVTLSCEQNLNHDAMYWYRQDPGQGLRLIYYSQIVNDFQKGDIAEGYSVSREKKESFPLTVTSAQKNPTAFYLCASSQDWRDTDTQYFGPGTRLTVL.

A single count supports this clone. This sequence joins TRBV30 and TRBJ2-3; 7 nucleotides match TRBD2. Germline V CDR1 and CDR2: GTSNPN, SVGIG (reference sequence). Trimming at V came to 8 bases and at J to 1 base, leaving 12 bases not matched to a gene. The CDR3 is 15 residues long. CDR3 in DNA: TGTGCCAGCGTCCTCTTGGGGAGGGGCACAGATACGCAGTATTTT. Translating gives CASVLLGRGTDTQYF.

This chain's CDR3 is CASSSPGKTNTGELFF. The CDR3 coding sequence is TGTGCCAGCAGCTCCCCAGGGAAGACGAACACCGGGGAGCTGTTTTTT. The rearrangement links TRBV11-3 to TRBJ2-2, with D possibly matching TRBD1 (5 bases). Germline loops: CDR1 SGHNT, CDR2 YENEEA. The CDR3 has 16 residues. Trimming removed 4 bases at V and 0 bases at J, with 12 bases between. Complete variable domain (other parts from reference TRBV11-3 and TRBJ2-2): EAGVVQSPRYKIIEKKQPVAFWCNPISGHNTLYWYLQNLGQGPELLIRYENEEAVDDSQLPKDRFSAERLKGVDSTLKIQPAELGDSAVYLCASSSPGKTNTGELFFGEGSRLTVL.

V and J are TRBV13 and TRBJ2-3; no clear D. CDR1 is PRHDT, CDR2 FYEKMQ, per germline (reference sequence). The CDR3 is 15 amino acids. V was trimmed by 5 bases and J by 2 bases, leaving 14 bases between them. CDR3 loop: CASSVSPGNTDTQYF. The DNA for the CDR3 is TGTGCCAGCAGCGTCTCCCCTGGGAACACAGATACGCAGTATTTT.

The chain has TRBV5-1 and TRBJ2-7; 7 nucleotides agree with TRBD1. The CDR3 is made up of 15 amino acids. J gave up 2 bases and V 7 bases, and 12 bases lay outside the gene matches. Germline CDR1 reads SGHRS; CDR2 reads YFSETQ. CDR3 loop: CASRAVPDRTYEQYF. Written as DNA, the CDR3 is TGCGCCAGCCGCGCAGTCCCGGACAGGACCTACGAGCAGTACTTC.

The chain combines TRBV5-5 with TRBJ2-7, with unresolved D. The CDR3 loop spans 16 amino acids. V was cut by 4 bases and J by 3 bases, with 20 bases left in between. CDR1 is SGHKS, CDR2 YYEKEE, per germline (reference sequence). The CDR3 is CASSDGQERNYYEQYF. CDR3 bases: TGTGCCAGCAGCGACGGGCAGGAGAGGAACTACTACGAGCAGTACTTC.

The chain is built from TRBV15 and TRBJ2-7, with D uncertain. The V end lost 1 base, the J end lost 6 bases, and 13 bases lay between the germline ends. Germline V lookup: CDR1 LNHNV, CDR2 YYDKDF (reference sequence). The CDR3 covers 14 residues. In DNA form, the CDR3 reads TGTGCCACCAGCAGAGTAACGGCAGGACCCGAGCAGTACTTC. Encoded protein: CATSRVTAGPEQYF.

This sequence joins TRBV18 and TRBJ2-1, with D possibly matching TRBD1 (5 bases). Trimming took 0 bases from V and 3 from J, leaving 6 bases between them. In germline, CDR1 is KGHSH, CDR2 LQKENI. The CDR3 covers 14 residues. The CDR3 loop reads CASSPPTGYNEQFF. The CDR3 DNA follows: TGTGCCAGCTCACCACCAACAGGCTACAATGAGCAGTTCTTC.

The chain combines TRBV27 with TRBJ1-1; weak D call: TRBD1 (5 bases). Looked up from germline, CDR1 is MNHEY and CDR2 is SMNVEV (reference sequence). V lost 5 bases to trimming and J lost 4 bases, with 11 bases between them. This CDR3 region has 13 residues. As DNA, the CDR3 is TGTGCCAGCAGTCCCTGGGGGGGCACTGAAGCTTTCTTT. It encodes CASSPWGGTEAFF.

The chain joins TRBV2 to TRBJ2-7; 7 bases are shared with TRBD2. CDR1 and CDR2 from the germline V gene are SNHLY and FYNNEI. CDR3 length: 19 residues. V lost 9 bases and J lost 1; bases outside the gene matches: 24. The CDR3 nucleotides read TGTGCCAGTCAGAACATCCTAACTAGCGTTGGGAGGATATCCTACGAGCAGTACTTC. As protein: CASQNILTSVGRISYEQYF. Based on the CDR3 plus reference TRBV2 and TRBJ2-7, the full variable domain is EPEVTQTPSHQVTQMGQEVILRCVPISNHLYFYWYRQILGQKVEFLVSFYNNEISEKSEIFDDQFSVERPDGSNFTLKIRSTKLEDSAMYFCASQNILTSVGRISYEQYFGPGTRLTVT.